Below, 29 T cell receptor beta chains from the same sample are listed, as sequenced in a study of beta chain features in type 1 diabetes. Broader study findings: Significant though moderate, a shortening of TCRB CDR3s appeared in all four CD4+ subsets of Type 1 diabetes patients.

These receptors' targets are unknown. What was sequenced were expressed TCRB transcripts, since all of the isolated RNA had been reverse transcribed. Clones were read by immunoSEQ multiplex PCR, and TCRdb kept only the in-frame ones, dropping some. The table shows over 300,000 clones, with 7% to 10% occurring only once. The sample consisted of central memory CD4+ T cells from blood. The receptor set was obtained from a young man with type 1 diabetes.

This clone was seen more than once but under ten times. The V gene is TRBV30, the J gene TRBJ2-1; D uncertain. The germline gives CDR1 GTSNPN, CDR2 SVGIG (reference sequence). The CDR3 loop spans 13 amino acids. V shed 7 bases and J shed 0 bases, with 10 bases lying between them. The CDR3 DNA follows: TGTGCCTCGGCGAGAGCCTCCTACAATGAGCAGTTCTTC. Translation: CASARASYNEQFF. The variable domain in full, with the rest retrieved from reference TRBV30 and TRBJ2-1, is SQTIHQWPATLVQPVGSPLSLECTVEGTSNPNLYWYRQAAGRGLQLLFYSVGIGQISSEVPQNLSASRPQDRQFILSSKKLLLSDSGFYLCASARASYNEQFFGPGTRLTVL.

The chain combines TRBV25-1 with TRBJ1-2, with a possible D match to TRBD1 (6 bases). This CDR3 is built from 11 residues. V lost 6 bases and J lost 6, with 8 bases in between. Germline CDR1 and CDR2: MGHDK and SYGVNS. This CDR3 reads CASREGDGYTF. The DNA of the CDR3 is TGTGCCAGCAGGGAGGGGGATGGCTACACCTTC.

This clone was detected a few times. Within the sample, other DNA sequences also encode this same CDR3. The rearrangement joins TRBV9 to TRBJ2-6; a possible D gene is TRBD2 (7 bases). The CDR3 runs 17 residues. V shed 3 bases and J shed 4 bases, with 17 bases lying between them. Germline V gene lookup returns CDR1 SGDLS and CDR2 YYNGEE. The CDR3 here is CASSARGGALGANVLTF. CDR3 DNA sequence: TGTGCCAGCAGCGCCCGTGGGGGGGCGCTGGGGGCCAACGTCCTGACTTTC.

The chain couples TRBV2 to TRBJ1-1, with TRBD1 matching 7 bases. CDR3 length equals 14 residues. Germline trimming cut 8 bases from V and 4 bases from J; bases unmatched to any gene: 10. Germline V gene data show CDR1 as SNHLY and CDR2 as FYNNEI. CDR3 sequence reads: CASCEWTGPTEAFF. CDR3 bases: TGTGCCAGCTGCGAATGGACAGGCCCCACTGAAGCTTTCTTT.

This clone was detected only a few times. J is TRBJ2-4 and V is TRBV2, with D hard to call. V was cut by 1 base and J by 0 bases, with 7 bases left in between. The V gene's germline CDR1 is SNHLY and CDR2 FYNNEI. This CDR3 is 15 amino acids long. CDR3 amino acids: CASSEDELAKNIQYF. The CDR3 coding sequence is TGTGCCAGCAGTGAAGATGAGCTAGCCAAAAACATTCAGTACTTC.

The sample holds one count of this clone. The chain has TRBV7-7 and TRBJ2-1; 12 positions match TRBD2. Germline-derived CDR1 and CDR2 are SSHAT and FNYEAQ (reference sequence). The CDR3 totals 20 residues. The V segment lost 4 bases and the J segment 0 bases; nucleotides outside the gene matches: 13. The CDR3 nucleotides read TGTGCCAGCAGCTACGGGACTAGCGGGTTGGGAATCCTCTCCTACAATGAGCAGTTCTTC. This sequence encodes CASSYGTSGLGILSYNEQFF.

This clone was observed a handful of times. The rearrangement joins TRBV7-9 to TRBJ2-5, with no clear D. The J call may be wrong; the DNA end is better matched by TRBJ2-7. The CDR3 is 13 residues long. Germline V gene sequence: CDR1 SEHNR, CDR2 FQNEAQ (reference sequence). DNA for the CDR3: TGTGCCAGCAGCTTTAACGACCCCTACGAGCAGTACTTC. It translates to CASSFNDPYEQYF.

The chain recombines TRBV7-2 with TRBJ2-3; D uncertain. The CDR3 is 14 residues long. V dropped 3 bases and J dropped 2 bases, with 9 bases sitting between them. The germline V gene has CDR1 SGHTA and CDR2 FQGNSA. CDR3 in amino acids: CASSFKGYTDTQYF. For the CDR3, the DNA is TGTGCCAGCAGCTTCAAGGGTTACACAGATACGCAGTATTTT.

There are a few counts of this clone. The chain has TRBV28 and TRBJ1-6; D gene ambiguous. Per germline, CDR1 MDHEN and CDR2 SYDVKM. The CDR3 sequence is 12 residues long. V was pared by 6 bases and J by 6 bases, with 6 bases between. Here the CDR3 reads CASRISNSPLHF. CDR3 DNA: TGTGCCAGCAGGATCAGTAATTCACCCCTCCACTTT.

This clone was recorded a few times. The gene calls are TRBV9 and TRBJ1-3, with D perhaps TRBD1 (5 bases). The CDR3 is 14 amino acids. Trimming stripped 2 bases from V and 2 bases from J, with 8 bases between. The germline V gene encodes CDR1 SGDLS and CDR2 YYNGEE. The CDR3 DNA follows: TGTGCCAGCAGCGTGGGACGTACTGGAAACACCATATATTTT. Translating gives CASSVGRTGNTIYF.

This clone has more than one count but fewer than ten. The chain carries TRBV7-2 and TRBJ2-5; tentative D call: TRBD1 (5 bases). Germline CDR1 SGHTA, CDR2 FQGNSA. CDR3 length: 11 residues. With 8 bases removed from V and 5 bases from J, the gap between germline ends came to 9 bases. The CDR3 reads CASGAQETQYF. Here the CDR3 DNA reads TGTGCCAGCGGGGCCCAGGAGACCCAGTACTTC.

In this sample, this clone turned up a few times. The chain employs TRBV30 and TRBJ2-5; 8 nucleotides match TRBD1. This CDR3 is 14 amino acids long. The V gene's germline CDR1 is GTSNPN and CDR2 SVGIG (reference sequence). Unmatched junction bases numbered 8, after V lost 4 bases and J lost 4 bases. The CDR3 nucleotides read TGTGCCTGGACGCCAGGGGGCAAAGGAGAGACCCAGTACTTC. It translates to CAWTPGGKGETQYF.

This sequence joins TRBV5-1 and TRBJ2-5, with 10 positions matching TRBD2. Germline V CDR1 and CDR2: SGHRS, YFSETQ. V lost 1 base to trimming and J lost 1 base; unmatched junction nucleotides: 4. The CDR3 contains 16 residues. The CDR3 DNA reads as TGCGCCAGCAGCTTGCTAGCGGGGGCCACCCAAGAGACCCAGTACTTC. Translated: CASSLLAGATQETQYF. Using reference TRBV5-1 and TRBJ2-5 for the parts outside the CDR3, the full variable domain is KAGVTQTPRYLIKTRGQQVTLSCSPISGHRSVSWYQQTPGQGLQFLFEYFSETQRNKGNFPGRFSGRQFSNSRSEMNVSTLELGDSALYLCASSLLAGATQETQYFGPGTRLLVL.

This clone was detected only once. The chain recombines TRBV5-4 with TRBJ2-3; 12 bases are shared with TRBD2. Germline CDR1 is SGHNT and CDR2 is YYREEE (reference sequence). The J segment lost 2 bases and the V segment lost 2 bases, leaving 6 bases of the junction unmatched. The CDR3 has 17 residues. The chain's CDR3 is CASSFNLAGGNTDTQYF. For the CDR3, the DNA is TGTGCCAGCAGCTTCAATCTAGCGGGGGGGAACACAGATACGCAGTATTTT.

This clone turned up a few times. This chain uses TRBV2 with TRBJ2-3; 8 positions agree with TRBD1. Germline lookup yields CDR1 SNHLY and CDR2 FYNNEI. The junction had 5 bases not matched to a gene; V was cut back by 8 bases and J by 1 base. This CDR3 region has 14 residues. The CDR3 here is CASWDRLRTDTQYF. The DNA for the CDR3 is TGTGCCAGCTGGGACAGGCTACGCACAGATACGCAGTATTTT.

Note on this clone: Mismatch with germline at one junction end may stem from a read error. Other nucleotide sequences from this sample produce the same CDR3. V gene TRBV14 combines with J gene TRBJ1-6; D gene unclear. The germline V gene has CDR1 SGHDN and CDR2 FVKESK. The CDR3 is 14 residues long. The CDR3 sequence is CASSQLFVGSPLHF. CDR3 in DNA: TGCGCCAGCAGCCAATTATTTGTCGGGTCACCCCTCCACTTT.

V and J are TRBV6-5 and TRBJ2-7; D may be TRBD1 (5 bases). Trimming took 0 bases from V and 5 from J, leaving 14 bases between them. Germline V lookup: CDR1 MNHEY, CDR2 SVGAGI. This CDR3 is built from 15 residues. CDR3 amino acids: CASSYSLTAPHEQYF. The CDR3 coding sequence is TGTGCCAGCAGTTACTCCCTGACAGCCCCCCACGAGCAGTACTTC.

This clone turned up a few times. J is TRBJ1-1 and V is TRBV11-2; 7 bases match TRBD1. Germline-derived CDR1 and CDR2 are SGHAT and FQNNGV. The CDR3 totals 14 residues. V was pared by 4 bases and J by 0 bases, with 2 bases of the junction left unmatched. CDR3 DNA sequence: TGTGCCAGCAGCTCCCAGGGGGTGAACACTGAAGCTTTCTTT. Protein: CASSSQGVNTEAFF.

This clone was picked up a small number of times. V and J are TRBV9 and TRBJ1-2; D gene ambiguous. Germline V gives CDR1 SGDLS, CDR2 YYNGEE. V lost 0 bases and J 5 bases, leaving 11 bases between the germline ends. The CDR3 sequence is 14 residues long. The CDR3 nucleotides read TGTGCCAGCAGCGTAGGGGGAGTCCTGTATGGCTACACCTTC. Its translation: CASSVGGVLYGYTF.

The J gene is TRBJ1-6, the V gene TRBV4-1; TRBD1 agrees at 7 bases. The germline V gene has CDR1 MGHRA and CDR2 YSYEKL. This CDR3 comprises 14 residues. After removal of 5 bases from V and 6 bases from J, the junction contained 4 bases not matched to a gene. CDR3 sequence (DNA): TGCGCCAGCAGCGGGGACAGACTTAATTCACCCCTCCACTTT. Its protein product is CASSGDRLNSPLHF.

V gene TRBV29-1 combines with J gene TRBJ1-2; D is possibly TRBD1 (5 bases). Per germline, CDR1 SQVTM and CDR2 ANQGSEA. With 7 bases removed from V and 6 bases from J, the gap between germline ends came to 18 bases. The CDR3 loop spans 13 amino acids. The CDR3 DNA sequence: TGCAGCGGCTCGGGAGGGGTAGGAGATGGCTACACCTTC. Protein product: CSGSGGVGDGYTF.

The CDR3 spells CASSLRVGNTEAFF. In nucleotides, the CDR3 is TGTGCCAGCAGCTTGCGTGTGGGGAACACTGAAGCTTTCTTT. The chain uses TRBV7-2 and TRBJ1-1; D ambiguous. The ends were cut back, 3 bases at V and 1 base at J, with 9 bases in the middle. Germline V gives CDR1 SGHTA, CDR2 FQGNSA. This CDR3 has 14 amino acids.

The J gene is TRBJ2-1, the V gene TRBV7-2; D gene unclear. This CDR3 has 15 amino acids. Per germline, CDR1 SGHTA and CDR2 FQGNSA. The V end lost 5 bases, the J end lost 7 bases, and 18 bases lay between the germline ends. DNA for the CDR3: TGTGCCAGCAGCCCGCCCGGTTCTCCGTGGAATGAGCAGTTCTTC. Amino acids: CASSPPGSPWNEQFF.

The chain has TRBV5-1 and TRBJ2-2; the D gene could be TRBD1 or TRBD2 (5 bases each). Germline CDR1 SGHRS, CDR2 YFSETQ. V was cut by 6 bases and J by 1 base, with 10 bases left in between. The CDR3 length is 14 residues. CDR3 protein: CASTMGRNTGELFF. In nucleotides, the CDR3 is TGCGCCAGCACCATGGGACGGAACACCGGGGAGCTGTTTTTT.

This clone was seen at least ten times. J is TRBJ2-1 and V is TRBV11-3; TRBD2 aligns across 7 bases. CDR1 SGHNT and CDR2 YENEEA come from the germline V gene. Unmatched junction bases numbered 10, after V lost 6 bases and J lost 5 bases. The CDR3 extends over 15 amino acids. CDR3 sequence reads: CASSLRRGFNNEQFF. The DNA of the CDR3 is TGTGCCAGCAGTTTGCGGCGGGGGTTCAACAATGAGCAGTTCTTC.

This clone has a handful of counts. The gene calls are TRBV30 and TRBJ2-7, with 9 bases lining up with TRBD1. Germline values: CDR1 GTSNPN, CDR2 SVGIG (reference sequence). This CDR3 is 12 amino acids long. With V trimmed by 8 bases and J by 0 bases, 2 bases remained unmatched. The CDR3 coding sequence is TGTGCCGGACAGGGGTCCTCCTACGAGCAGTACTTC. It yields the protein CAGQGSSYEQYF.

This rearrangement joins TRBV7-9 to TRBJ1-2, with TRBD1 matching 10 bases. J gave up 3 bases and V 5 bases, and 6 bases lay outside the gene matches. The CDR3 is 15 residues long. Germline V gives CDR1 SEHNR, CDR2 FQNEAQ (reference sequence). DNA for the CDR3: TGTGCCAGCAGCATTTCCGGGACAGGGGACTATGGCTACACCTTC. This gives the protein CASSISGTGDYGYTF.

The table lists this clone with many counts. This chain connects TRBV7-9 to TRBJ2-4; no definite D call. V was pared by 1 base and J by 8 bases, with 12 bases between. CDR1 is SEHNR and CDR2 is FQNEAQ in the germline V gene (reference sequence). This CDR3 is built from 14 residues. CDR3 coding DNA: TGTGCCAGCAGCTTAGATCGAGGCGCGGACATTCAGTACTTC. Translation gives CASSLDRGADIQYF.

The chain employs TRBV7-2 and TRBJ1-2; no firm D call. Germline V gene data show CDR1 as SGHTA and CDR2 as FQGNSA. This CDR3 is built from 12 residues. The V gene lost 1 base and the J gene lost 7 bases, with 7 bases spanning the gap. CDR3 amino acids: CASSLGTVGYTF. Written as DNA, the CDR3 is TGTGCCAGCAGCTTAGGGACGGTTGGCTACACCTTC. Variable domain in full (rest from reference TRBV7-2 and TRBJ1-2): GAGVSQSPSNKVTEKGKDVELRCDPISGHTALYWYRQSLGQGLEFLIYFQGNSAPDKSGLPSDRFSAERTGGSVSTLTIQRTQQEDSAVYLCASSLGTVGYTFGSGTRLTVV.